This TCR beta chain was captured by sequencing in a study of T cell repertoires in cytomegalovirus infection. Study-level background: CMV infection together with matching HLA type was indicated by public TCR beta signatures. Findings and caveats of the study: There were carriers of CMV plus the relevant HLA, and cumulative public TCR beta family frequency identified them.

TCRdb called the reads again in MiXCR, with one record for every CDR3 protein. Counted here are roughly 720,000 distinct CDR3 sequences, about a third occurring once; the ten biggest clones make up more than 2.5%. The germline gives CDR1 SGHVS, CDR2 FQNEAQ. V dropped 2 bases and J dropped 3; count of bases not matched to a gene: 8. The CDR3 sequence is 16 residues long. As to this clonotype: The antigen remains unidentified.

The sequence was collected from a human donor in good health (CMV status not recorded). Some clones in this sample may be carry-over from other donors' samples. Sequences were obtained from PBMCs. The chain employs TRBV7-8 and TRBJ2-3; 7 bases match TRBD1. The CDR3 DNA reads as TGTGCCAGCAGCTTATTGCCAGGGGGTTTTACAGATACGCAGTATTTT. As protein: CASSLLPGGFTDTQYF.